This T cell receptor (beta chain) was identified during a study of shared clonotypes between healthy human individuals. Study-wide findings and caveats: Clonotype sharing among donors was expected to depend on sequencing depth.

Profiling relied on immunoSEQ multiplex PCR, and the TCRdb table lists in-frame clones only, not all of them. This sample has about 660,000 clones, with 74% found just once. The CDR3 totals 14 residues. CDR1 and CDR2 (germline): SGHTA, FQGNSA. V lost 5 bases, J lost 4 bases, and 12 bases lay in between. A word on this clone: Its cognate antigen is unknown.

Material: memory CD4+ T cells sorted from blood. Subset reported: CD45RA-negative fraction. The chain carries TRBV7-2 and TRBJ1-5; a possible D gene is TRBD1 (6 bases). The sequence derives from a woman aged 30 to 39 in good health. The CDR3 region is CASSLLGQNQPQHF. The CDR3 nucleotides are TGTGCCAGCAGCCTATTGGGACAAAATCAGCCCCAGCATTTT.